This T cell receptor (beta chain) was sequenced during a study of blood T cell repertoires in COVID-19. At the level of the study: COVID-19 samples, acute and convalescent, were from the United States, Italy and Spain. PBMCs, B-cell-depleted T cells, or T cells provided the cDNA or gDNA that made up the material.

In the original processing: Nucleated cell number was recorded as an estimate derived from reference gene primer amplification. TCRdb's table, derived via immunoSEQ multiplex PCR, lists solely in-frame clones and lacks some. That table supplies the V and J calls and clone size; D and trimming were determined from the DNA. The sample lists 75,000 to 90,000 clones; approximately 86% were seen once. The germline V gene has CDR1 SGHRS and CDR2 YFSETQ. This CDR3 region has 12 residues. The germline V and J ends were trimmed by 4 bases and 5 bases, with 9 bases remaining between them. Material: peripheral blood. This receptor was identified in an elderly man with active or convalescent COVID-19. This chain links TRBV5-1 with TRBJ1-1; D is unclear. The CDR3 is CASSLDRTEAFF. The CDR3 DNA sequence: TGCGCCAGCAGCCTCGATCGGACTGAAGCTTTCTTT.